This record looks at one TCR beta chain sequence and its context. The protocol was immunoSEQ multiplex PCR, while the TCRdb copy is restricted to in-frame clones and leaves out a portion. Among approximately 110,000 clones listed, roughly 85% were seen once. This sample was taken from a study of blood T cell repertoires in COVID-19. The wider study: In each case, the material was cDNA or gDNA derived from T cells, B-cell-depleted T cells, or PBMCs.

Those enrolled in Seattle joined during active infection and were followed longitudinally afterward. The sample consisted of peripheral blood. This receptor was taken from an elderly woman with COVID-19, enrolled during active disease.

The CDR3 loop reads CASSDQLAASTDTQYF. CDR3 nucleotides: TGCGCCAGCAGTGACCAACTAGCGGCTAGCACAGATACGCAGTATTTT. V and J are TRBV10-2 and TRBJ2-3; 8 nucleotides agree with TRBD2. Germline CDR1 reads WSHSY; CDR2 reads SAAADI. V lost 3 bases, J lost 0 bases, and 5 bases stayed unmatched. The CDR3 extends over 16 amino acids.